A single T cell receptor beta chain is shown here with its context. The specificity of this receptor is unknown. Base quality data are lacking; no much larger clone is found one base away. The data were taken from a study of OX40 agonist ivuxolimab in advanced cancers. For the wider study: The costimulatory receptor OX40 (CD134) was targeted by ivuxolimab, a fully human IgG2 agonistic monoclonal antibody. Intravenous ivuxolimab was administered to patients every 2 weeks at six dose levels: 0.01, 0.1, 0.3, 1.5, 3 and 10 mg/kg. Of the 50 to 55 dose-escalation patients, hepatocellular carcinoma was present in 19, melanoma in roughly 15, renal cell carcinoma in 9 and head and neck cancer in 9. In the dose-escalation cohort, 82.7% of patients were male, and the mean age was around 60 years, with a range of about 20 to 90. Prior anti-PD-1, anti-PD-L1 or anti-CTLA-4 therapy was permitted, and about two fifths of dose-escalation patients had received checkpoint inhibitors. Partial responses occurred in three dose-escalation patients: two with cutaneous melanoma and one with hepatocellular carcinoma. The point of sequencing TCRbeta in the periphery was to test whether ivuxolimab changed TCR sequence diversity and drove clonal T-cell expansion. The monotherapy dose-escalation portion (N of about 50 patients) of the phase I ivuxolimab trial is reported in the paper.

Genomic DNA was extracted from sorted cells for sequencing of the TCRbeta CDR3 region. The immunoSEQ Assay was used to sequence the TCRbeta CDR3 regions. TCRdb holds this immuneACCESS table with in-frame rearrangements only. Some clones are missing; in checked studies, unresolved V genes explain under half, and the rest has no known cause. The sample contains some 74,000 clones, 85% to 90% of them found a single time. Approximately 0.98% of the sample is in the top ten clones. Here is what the overall study found, with its caveats: The antigen specificity of the peripheral T cells that underwent clonal expansion was not determined. After ivuxolimab, expanded clones were on average more numerous among CD8+ T cells than among CD4+ T cells. Low levels of normalized T-cell clonal expansion were also seen in some patients who did not respond. In the 0.1-3.0 mg/kg groups, partial responders were among the patients with the lowest normalized peripheral clonal expansion, particularly in CD8+ T cells. At doses of 0.1 to 3.0 mg/kg, clonal expansion of both CD4+ and CD8+ T cells in blood was seen between baseline and week 6.

The CDR3 sequence holds 16 residues, the cysteine and phenylalanine included. Just the 48-base CDR3 DNA is kept, in frame starting at base 1. Trimming leaves V shorter by 4 bases and J shorter by 7 bases, with the junction holding 5 bases beyond the gene matches. From a lookup of the germline V gene, CDR1 and CDR2 are MGHDK and SYGVNS. Patients with autoimmune disease history or receiving systemic immunosuppression were excluded from the trial. Peripheral blood for TCR sequencing was collected from all dose cohorts at baseline, on cycle 4 day 1, and on cycle 7 day 1. Samples were obtained from an open-label, multicenter, first-in-human phase I dose-escalation trial of ivuxolimab. Adults with locally advanced or metastatic melanoma, renal cell carcinoma, hepatocellular carcinoma or head and neck squamous cell carcinoma were enrolled in the trial. Before TCR sequencing, CD4+ and CD8+ T cells were separately sorted from peripheral blood.

This receptor was identified in an adult with an advanced solid tumor such as melanoma, head and neck, liver or kidney cancer. The chain links TRBV25-1 with TRBJ2-4, with TRBD2 identical over 15 junction bases. Source: CD4+ or CD8+ T cells sorted from blood, taken in a trial of the OX40 agonist ivuxolimab. The nucleotide sequence is TGTGCCAGCAGTGGGACTAGCGGGAGGGCCCGGAACATTCAGTACTTC. Its amino acids are CASSGTSGRARNIQYF.